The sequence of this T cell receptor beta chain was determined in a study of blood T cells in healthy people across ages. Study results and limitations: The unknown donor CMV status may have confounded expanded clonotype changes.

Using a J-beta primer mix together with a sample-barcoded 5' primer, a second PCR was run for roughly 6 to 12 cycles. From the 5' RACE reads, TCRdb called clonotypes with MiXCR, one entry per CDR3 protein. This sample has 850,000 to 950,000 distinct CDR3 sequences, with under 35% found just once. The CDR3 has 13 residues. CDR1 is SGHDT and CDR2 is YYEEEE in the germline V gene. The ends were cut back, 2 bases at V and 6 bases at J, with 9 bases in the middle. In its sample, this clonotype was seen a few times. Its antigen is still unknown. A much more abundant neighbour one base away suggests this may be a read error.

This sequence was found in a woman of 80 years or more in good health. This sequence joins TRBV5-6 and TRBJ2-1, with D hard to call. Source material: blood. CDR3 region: CASSFLLSNEQFF. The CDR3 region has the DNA TGTGCCAGCAGCTTTCTCCTTAGCAATGAGCAGTTCTTC.